This is a list of T cell receptor beta chains from one sample in a study of cytomegalovirus exposure and HLA in healthy donors. Measured with immunoSEQ multiplex PCR; TCRdb has only the in-frame clones, and not every one. The table has 150,000 to 200,000 clones, about 9% seen once. Sequenced input: PBMCs. These receptors came from a woman in her 30s in good health and CMV-seropositive. CDR3s include the opening cysteine and the closing phenylalanine or tryptophan. D genes are given only for firm matches. The size of a clone is reported for some rows only, either as once, few or many, or as a class for expanded clones.

cdr3_aa cdr3_nt v_call clone_size d_call j_call
CASSMRRGDTEAFF TGCGCCAGCAGCATGCGACGGGGGGACACTGAAGCTTTCTTT TRBV5-1 few - TRBJ1-1
CASSYSINGRNEKLFF TGTGCCAGCAGTTACTCGATAAACGGTCGTAATGAAAAACTGTTTTTT TRBV6-5 few - TRBJ1-4
CASSLTGANEKLFF TGTGCCAGCAGTTTGACAGGGGCTAATGAAAAACTGTTTTTT TRBV6-5 few TRBD1 TRBJ1-4
CATSRDQGLLSTDTQYF TGTGCCACCAGCAGAGATCAGGGACTGCTTAGCACAGATACGCAGTATTTT TRBV15 - - TRBJ2-3
CASSLEGGSRYGYTF TGTGCCAGCAGTTTAGAGGGGGGGTCGCGCTATGGCTACACCTTC TRBV27 - - TRBJ1-2
CASSPPTAGGSYEQYF TGTGCCAGCTCACCACCTACAGCGGGGGGTTCCTACGAGCAGTACTTC TRBV18 - TRBD2 TRBJ2-7
CSATDTYEQYF TGCAGTGCAACTGACACCTACGAGCAGTACTTC TRBV20-1 - - TRBJ2-7
CASSVAEGLGTYNEQFF TGTGCCAGCAGCGTAGCCGAGGGACTCGGGACCTACAATGAGCAGTTCTTC TRBV9 few - TRBJ2-1
CASSLSDTPGKTQYF TGTGCCAGCAGCTTGAGTGACACCCCCGGAAAGACCCAGTACTTC TRBV7-2 - - TRBJ2-5
CASSVDEWTSGAPLRETQYF TGTGCCAGCAGCGTAGATGAGTGGACTAGCGGAGCCCCCCTCCGAGAGACCCAGTACTTC TRBV9 few TRBD2 TRBJ2-5
CASSSSGQGAEAFF TGTGCCAGCAGTTCGTCGGGACAGGGGGCTGAAGCTTTCTTT TRBV27 - TRBD1 TRBJ1-1
CASSLAVTPIYEQYF TGTGCCAGCAGCTTAGCAGTGACACCAATCTACGAGCAGTACTTC TRBV7-9 many - TRBJ2-7
CASSERTGLGEGYGYTF TGTGCCAGCAGTGAAAGGACAGGGCTAGGGGAAGGGTATGGCTACACCTTC TRBV2 few TRBD1 TRBJ1-2
CASSGGTGGRLNEKLFF TGTGCCAGCAGCGGCGGGACAGGGGGCCGCCTTAATGAAAAACTGTTTTTT TRBV9 - TRBD1 TRBJ1-4
CASYQQGNYGYTF TGTGCCAGCTATCAACAGGGGAACTATGGCTACACCTTC TRBV6-6 few TRBD1 TRBJ1-2